This entry lists 3 T cell receptor beta chains sequenced from one sample in a study of blood T cell repertoires in COVID-19. Sequencing used immunoSEQ multiplex PCR; TCRdb keeps in-frame clones, though not all of them. Among more than 110,000 clones listed, about 79% were seen once. The sample consisted of peripheral blood. The receptors derive from a woman older than 75 with active or convalescent COVID-19.

Comments on this clone: Its ends do not fully match the called genes, so a read error is possible. V and J are TRBV6-2 or TRBV6-3 and TRBJ2-7; 11 bases align to TRBD1. Germline V gene lookup returns CDR1 MNHEY and CDR2 SVGEGT. The CDR3 consists of 11 residues. CDR3 bases: TGTGCCAGCAGCCCGGACAGGGGGCGTCACTTC. Amino acid sequence: CASSPDRGRHF.

The chain carries TRBV7-3 and TRBJ2-2; 9 bases align to TRBD1. Germline CDR1 and CDR2: SGHTA and FQGTGA. CDR3 length: 16 residues. V lost 2 bases and J lost 8; bases outside the gene matches: 9. DNA for the CDR3: TGTGCCAGCAGCTTACCGGGACAGGGTATTTCGGGGGAGCTGTTTTTT. Its protein is CASSLPGQGISGELFF.

A word on this clone: This CDR3 is also generated by other DNA sequences in the sample. The gene calls are TRBV9 and TRBJ2-2; D is possibly TRBD2 (6 bases). This CDR3 spans 15 amino acids. From germline, CDR1 is SGDLS and CDR2 YYNGEE. The V end was cut by 0 bases, the J end by 5 bases, with 11 bases between. Here the CDR3 reads CASSVGRAGTGELFF. In DNA, the CDR3 is TGTGCCAGCAGCGTAGGGAGGGCTGGTACCGGGGAGCTGTTTTTT.